This T cell receptor (beta chain) was profiled in a study of blood T cell repertoires in COVID-19. Seattle cases were enrolled at active infection and followed longitudinally. V lost 3 bases to trimming and J lost 3 bases, with 14 bases between them. This CDR3 is 15 amino acids long. Germline V gives CDR1 MNHEY, CDR2 SVGAGI. In the original analysis: Estimation of nucleated cell counts relied on the amplification of reference gene primers. Method: immunoSEQ multiplex PCR; TCRdb's copy keeps in-frame clones and lacks some. V and J calls and clone size are copied from that table; D and trimming were computed from the DNA. The profile shows some 120,000 clones, around 74% of them singletons.

The chain links TRBV6-5 to TRBJ1-2; D gene unclear. This clonotype originated in an older man with COVID-19, enrolled during active disease. The sequenced sample consisted of peripheral blood. CDR3 in amino acids: CASSYSLAGDYGYTF. For the CDR3, the DNA is TGTGCCAGCAGTTATTCACTCGCCGGGGACTATGGCTACACCTTC.